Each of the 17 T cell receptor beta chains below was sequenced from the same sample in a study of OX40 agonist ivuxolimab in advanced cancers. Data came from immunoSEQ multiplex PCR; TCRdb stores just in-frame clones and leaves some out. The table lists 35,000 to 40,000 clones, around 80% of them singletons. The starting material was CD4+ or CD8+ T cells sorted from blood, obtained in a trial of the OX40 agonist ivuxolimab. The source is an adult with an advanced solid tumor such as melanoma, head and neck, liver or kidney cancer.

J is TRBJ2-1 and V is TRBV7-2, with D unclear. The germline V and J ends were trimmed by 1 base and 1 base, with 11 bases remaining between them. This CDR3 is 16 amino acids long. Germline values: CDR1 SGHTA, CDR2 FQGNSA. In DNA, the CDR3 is TGTGCCAGCAGCTTAGGGCCGTTGAGTTCCTACAATGAGCAGTTCTTC. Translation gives CASSLGPLSSYNEQFF.

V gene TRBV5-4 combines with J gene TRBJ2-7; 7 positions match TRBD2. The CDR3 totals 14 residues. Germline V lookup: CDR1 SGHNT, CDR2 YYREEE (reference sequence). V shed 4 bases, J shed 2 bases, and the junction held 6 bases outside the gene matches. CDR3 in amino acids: CASSGGTTPYEQYF. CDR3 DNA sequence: TGTGCCAGCAGCGGCGGGACTACTCCCTACGAGCAGTACTTC. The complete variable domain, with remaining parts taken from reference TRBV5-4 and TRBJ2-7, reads ETGVTQSPTHLIKTRGQQVTLRCSSQSGHNTVSWYQQALGQGPQFIFQYYREEENGRGNFPPRFSGLQFPNYSSELNVNALELDDSALYLCASSGGTTPYEQYFGPGTRLTVT.

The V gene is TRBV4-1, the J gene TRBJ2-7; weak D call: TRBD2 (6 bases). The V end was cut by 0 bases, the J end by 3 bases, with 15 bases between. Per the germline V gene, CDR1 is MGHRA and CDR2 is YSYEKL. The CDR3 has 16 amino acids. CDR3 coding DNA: TGCGCCAGCAGCCAAGAGGTAACTAGCCCATTCTACGAGCAGTACTTC. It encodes CASSQEVTSPFYEQYF.

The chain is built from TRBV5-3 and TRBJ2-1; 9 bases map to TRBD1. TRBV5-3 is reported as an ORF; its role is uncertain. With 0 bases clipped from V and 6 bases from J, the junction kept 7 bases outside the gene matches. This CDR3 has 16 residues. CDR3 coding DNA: TGTGCCAGAAGCTTGGCCCACAGGGGGCAGGGCAATGAGCAGTTCTTC. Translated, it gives CARSLAHRGQGNEQFF.

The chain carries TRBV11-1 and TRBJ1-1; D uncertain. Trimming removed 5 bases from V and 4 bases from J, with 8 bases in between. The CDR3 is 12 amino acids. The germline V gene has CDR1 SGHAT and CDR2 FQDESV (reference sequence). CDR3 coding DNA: TGTGCCAGCAGCCCCCCGAGCACTGAAGCTTTCTTT. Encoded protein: CASSPPSTEAFF.

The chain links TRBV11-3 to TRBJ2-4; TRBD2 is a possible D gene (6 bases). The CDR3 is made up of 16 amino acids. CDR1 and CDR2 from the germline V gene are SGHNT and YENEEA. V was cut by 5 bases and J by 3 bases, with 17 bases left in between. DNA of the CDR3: TGTGCCAGCAGCCCCCGGTGGGGGGTAGGCAAAAACATTCAGTACTTC. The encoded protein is CASSPRWGVGKNIQYF.

CDR3 protein: CASSYSDRGYEQYF. The DNA of the CDR3 is TGTGCCAGCAGTTACTCGGACAGGGGCTACGAGCAGTACTTC. V gene TRBV6-6 combines with J gene TRBJ2-7; the match to TRBD1 covers 9 bases. Germline V gene data show CDR1 as MNHNY and CDR2 as SVGAGI (reference sequence). The CDR3 sequence is 14 residues long. Trimming removed 0 bases from V and 3 bases from J; junction bases left unmatched: 0.

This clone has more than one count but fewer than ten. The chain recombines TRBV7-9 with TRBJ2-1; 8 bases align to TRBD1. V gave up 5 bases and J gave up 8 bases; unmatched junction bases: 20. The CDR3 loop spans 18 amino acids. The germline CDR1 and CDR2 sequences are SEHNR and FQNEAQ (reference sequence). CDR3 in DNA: TGTGCCAGCAGCCATCCCACCTTCGGGGACAGGCGGGACGATGAGCAGTTCTTC. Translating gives CASSHPTFGDRRDDEQFF.

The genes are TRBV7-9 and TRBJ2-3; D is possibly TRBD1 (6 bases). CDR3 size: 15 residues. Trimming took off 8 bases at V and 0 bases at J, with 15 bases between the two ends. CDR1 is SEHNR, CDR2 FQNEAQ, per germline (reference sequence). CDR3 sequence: CASPEGDPSTDTQYF. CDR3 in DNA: TGTGCCAGCCCTGAGGGGGACCCTAGCACAGATACGCAGTATTTT.

CDR3 loop: CASSHVSGSYGYTF. DNA for the CDR3: TGTGCCAGCAGTCACGTCTCCGGGAGCTATGGCTACACCTTC. The gene calls are TRBV5-4 and TRBJ1-2; no clear D. Germline-derived CDR1 and CDR2 are SGHNT and YYREEE (reference sequence). The V gene lost 5 bases and the J gene lost 4 bases, with 15 bases spanning the gap. This CDR3 spans 14 amino acids.

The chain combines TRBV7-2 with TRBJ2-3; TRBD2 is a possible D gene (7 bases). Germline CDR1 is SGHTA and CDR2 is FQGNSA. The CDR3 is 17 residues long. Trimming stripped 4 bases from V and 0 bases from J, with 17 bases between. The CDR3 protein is CASSSHGRGPSTDTQYF. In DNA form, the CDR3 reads TGTGCCAGCAGCTCCCATGGGCGGGGGCCAAGCACAGATACGCAGTATTTT.

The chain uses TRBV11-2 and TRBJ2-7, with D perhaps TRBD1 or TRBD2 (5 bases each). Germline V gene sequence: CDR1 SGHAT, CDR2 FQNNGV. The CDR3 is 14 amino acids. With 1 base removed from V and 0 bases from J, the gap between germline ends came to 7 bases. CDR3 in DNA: TGTGCCAGCAGCTTAGCGGGGCCCTCCTACGAGCAGTACTTC. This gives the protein CASSLAGPSYEQYF. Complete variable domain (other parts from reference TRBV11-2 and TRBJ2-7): EAGVAQSPRYKIIEKRQSVAFWCNPISGHATLYWYQQILGQGPKLLIQFQNNGVVDDSQLPKDRFSAERLKGVDSTLKIQPAKLEDSAVYLCASSLAGPSYEQYFGPGTRLTVT.

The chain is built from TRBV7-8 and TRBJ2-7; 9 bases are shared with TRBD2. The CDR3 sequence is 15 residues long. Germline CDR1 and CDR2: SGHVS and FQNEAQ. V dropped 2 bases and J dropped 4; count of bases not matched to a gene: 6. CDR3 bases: TGTGCCAGCAGCTTACAAGGACTAGCGAAGTACGAGCAGTACTTC. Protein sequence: CASSLQGLAKYEQYF.

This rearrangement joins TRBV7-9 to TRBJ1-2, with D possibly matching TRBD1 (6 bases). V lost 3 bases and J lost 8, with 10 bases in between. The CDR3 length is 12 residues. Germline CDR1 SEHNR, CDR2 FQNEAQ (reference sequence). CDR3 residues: CASSLVGGGYTF. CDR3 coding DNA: TGTGCCAGCAGCTTGGTCGGGGGCGGCTACACCTTC.

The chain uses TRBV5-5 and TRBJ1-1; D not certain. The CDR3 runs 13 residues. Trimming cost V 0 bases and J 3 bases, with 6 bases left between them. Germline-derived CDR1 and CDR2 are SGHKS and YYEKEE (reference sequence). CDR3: CASSLGGHTEAFF. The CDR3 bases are TGTGCCAGCAGCTTGGGCGGACACACTGAAGCTTTCTTT.

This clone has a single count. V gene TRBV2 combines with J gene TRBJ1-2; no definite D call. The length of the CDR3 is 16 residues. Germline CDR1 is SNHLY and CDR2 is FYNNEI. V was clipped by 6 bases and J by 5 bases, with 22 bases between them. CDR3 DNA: TGTGCCAGCAGAATAGAAGCTGCAGGCCTAAGATATGGCTACACCTTC. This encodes CASRIEAAGLRYGYTF.

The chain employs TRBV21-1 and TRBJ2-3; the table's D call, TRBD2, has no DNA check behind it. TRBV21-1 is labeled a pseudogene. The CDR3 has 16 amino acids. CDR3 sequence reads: CASRIDVAVMQDTQYF. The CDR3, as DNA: TGTGCCAGCAGAATAGACGTAGCAGTCATGCAAGATACGCAGTATTTT.